This paragraph reports one TCR beta chain. The target antigen is unknown. The DNA input per sorted-subset replicate PCR was 200 ng, corresponding to roughly 30,000 T cell genomes. Produced via immunoSEQ multiplex PCR; TCRdb's table is partial and in-frame only. The sample has a few hundred thousand clones, 95% to 98% seen once; the top ten hold 0.057%. The data were taken from a study of shared clonotypes between healthy human individuals. The germline V gene has CDR1 MDHEN and CDR2 SYDVKM. CDR3 length: 18 amino acids. V was trimmed by 3 bases and J by 2 bases, leaving 23 bases between them. It was into CD45RA+ naive and CD45RA-negative memory subsets that the CD4+ cells were split. General study points: Few donors limited the genetic and exposure-history diversity represented. Non-shared clonotypes showed lower generation probabilities than clonotypes common to all four donors.

The TCR sequence derives from a woman under 40 in good health. The specimen was naive CD4+ T cells sorted from blood. Regarding subset: CD45RA+ positively selected. The chain joins TRBV28 to TRBJ2-7; D ambiguous. The CDR3, as DNA: TGTGCCAGCAGTTTCCCCTTGGGTGGTCAGGTATCCCCCTACGAGCAGTACTTC. Its translation: CASSFPLGGQVSPYEQYF.